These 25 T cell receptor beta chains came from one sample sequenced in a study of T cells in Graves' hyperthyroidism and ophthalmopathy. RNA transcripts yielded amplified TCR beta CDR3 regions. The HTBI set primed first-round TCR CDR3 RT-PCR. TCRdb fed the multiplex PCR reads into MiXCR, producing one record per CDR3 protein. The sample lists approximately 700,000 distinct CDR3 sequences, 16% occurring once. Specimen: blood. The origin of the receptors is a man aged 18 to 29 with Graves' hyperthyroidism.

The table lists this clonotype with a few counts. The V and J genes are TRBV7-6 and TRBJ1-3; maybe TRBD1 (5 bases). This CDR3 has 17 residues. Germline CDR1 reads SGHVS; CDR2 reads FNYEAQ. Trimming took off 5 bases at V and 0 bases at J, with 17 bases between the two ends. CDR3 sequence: CASSTDKGARSGNTIYF. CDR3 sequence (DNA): TGTGCCAGCAGCACCGATAAAGGGGCACGCTCTGGAAACACCATATATTTT.

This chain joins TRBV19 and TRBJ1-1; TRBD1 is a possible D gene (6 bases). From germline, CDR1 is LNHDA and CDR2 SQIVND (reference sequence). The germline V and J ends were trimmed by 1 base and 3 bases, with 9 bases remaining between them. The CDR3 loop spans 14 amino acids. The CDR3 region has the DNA TGTGCCAGTAGTATAGCAGGGGCGGACACTGAAGCTTTCTTT. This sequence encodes CASSIAGADTEAFF. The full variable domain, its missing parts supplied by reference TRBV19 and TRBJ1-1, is DGGITQSPKYLFRKEGQNVTLSCEQNLNHDAMYWYRQDPGQGLRLIYYSQIVNDFQKGDIAEGYSVSREKKESFPLTVTSAQKNPTAFYLCASSIAGADTEAFFGQGTRLTVV.

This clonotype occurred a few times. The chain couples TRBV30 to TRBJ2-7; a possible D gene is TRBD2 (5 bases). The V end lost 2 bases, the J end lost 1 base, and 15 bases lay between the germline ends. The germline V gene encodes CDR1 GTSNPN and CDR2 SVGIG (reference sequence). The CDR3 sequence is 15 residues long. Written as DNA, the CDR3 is TGTGCCTGGAGTAAACCGGGATCTCTTTCCTACGAGCAGTACTTC. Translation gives CAWSKPGSLSYEQYF.

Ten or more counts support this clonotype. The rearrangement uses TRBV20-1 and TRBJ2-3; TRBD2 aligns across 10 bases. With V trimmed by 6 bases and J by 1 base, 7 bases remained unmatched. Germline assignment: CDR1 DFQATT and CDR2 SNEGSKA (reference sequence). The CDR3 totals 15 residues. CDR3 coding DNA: TGCAGTGCCAGGGGACTAGCGTTGGGCACAGATACGCAGTATTTT. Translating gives CSARGLALGTDTQYF.

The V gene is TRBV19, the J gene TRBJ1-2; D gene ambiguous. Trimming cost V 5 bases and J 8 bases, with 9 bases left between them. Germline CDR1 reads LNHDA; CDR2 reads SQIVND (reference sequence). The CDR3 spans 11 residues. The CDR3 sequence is CASSRPGGYTF. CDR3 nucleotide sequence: TGTGCCAGTAGTCGCCCTGGCGGCTACACCTTC.

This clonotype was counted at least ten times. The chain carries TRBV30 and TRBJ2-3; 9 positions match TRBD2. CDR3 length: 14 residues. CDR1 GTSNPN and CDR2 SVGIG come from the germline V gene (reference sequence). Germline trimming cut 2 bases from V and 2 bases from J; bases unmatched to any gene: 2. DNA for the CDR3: TGTGCCTGGAGTCTAGCGGGGTACACAGATACGCAGTATTTT. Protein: CAWSLAGYTDTQYF.

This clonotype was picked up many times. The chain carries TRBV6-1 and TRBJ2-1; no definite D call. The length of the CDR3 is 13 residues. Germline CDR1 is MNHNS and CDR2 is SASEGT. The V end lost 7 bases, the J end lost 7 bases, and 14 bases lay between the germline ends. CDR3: CASTEVPENEQFF. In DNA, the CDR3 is TGTGCCAGCACCGAGGTTCCGGAAAATGAGCAGTTCTTC.

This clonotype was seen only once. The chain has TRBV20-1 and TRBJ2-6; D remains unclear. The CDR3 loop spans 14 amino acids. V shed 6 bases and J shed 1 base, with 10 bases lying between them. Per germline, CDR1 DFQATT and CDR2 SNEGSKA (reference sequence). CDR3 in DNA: TGCAGTGCCCCCGCAGTGTCTGGGGCCAACGTCCTGACTTTC. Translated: CSAPAVSGANVLTF.

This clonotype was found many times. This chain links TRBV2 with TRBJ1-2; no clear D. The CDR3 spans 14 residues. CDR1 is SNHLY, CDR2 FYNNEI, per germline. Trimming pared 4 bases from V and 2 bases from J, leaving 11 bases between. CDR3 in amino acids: CASSVTDRNYGYTF. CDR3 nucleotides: TGTGCCAGCAGTGTCACGGACCGGAACTATGGCTACACCTTC.

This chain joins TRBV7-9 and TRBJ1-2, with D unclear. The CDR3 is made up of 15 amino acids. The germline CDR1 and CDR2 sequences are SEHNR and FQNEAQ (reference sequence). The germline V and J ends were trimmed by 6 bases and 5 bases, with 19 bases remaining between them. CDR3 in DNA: TGTGCCAGCAGTCCCGGGGAGCCGGCTGGATATGGCTACACCTTC. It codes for CASSPGEPAGYGYTF.

The CDR3 nucleotides are TGTGCCAGCACCGCGGACAGGGAGTCCTATAATTCACCCCTCCACTTT. Its translation is CASTADRESYNSPLHF. V usage is TRBV2 and J usage is TRBJ1-6, with 8 nucleotides matching TRBD1. The germline gives CDR1 SNHLY, CDR2 FYNNEI. The CDR3 is 16 amino acids. V shed 7 bases and J 1 base; nucleotides not matched to a gene: 6.

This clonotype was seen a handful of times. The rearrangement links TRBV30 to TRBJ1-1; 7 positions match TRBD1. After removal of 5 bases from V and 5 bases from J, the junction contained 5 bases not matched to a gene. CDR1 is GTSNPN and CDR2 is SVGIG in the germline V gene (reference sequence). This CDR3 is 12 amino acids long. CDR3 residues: CAWGTAATEAFF. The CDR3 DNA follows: TGTGCCTGGGGGACAGCTGCGACTGAAGCTTTCTTT.

In DNA, the CDR3 is TGTGCCATCAGTGCTAGCAGGACCTTCACAGATACGCAGTATTTT. Translated, it gives CAISASRTFTDTQYF. The chain combines TRBV10-3 with TRBJ2-3; D may be TRBD2 (5 bases). Germline loops: CDR1 ENHRY, CDR2 SYGVKD. V lost 4 bases, J lost 2 bases, and 13 bases lay in between. The CDR3 sequence is 15 residues long.

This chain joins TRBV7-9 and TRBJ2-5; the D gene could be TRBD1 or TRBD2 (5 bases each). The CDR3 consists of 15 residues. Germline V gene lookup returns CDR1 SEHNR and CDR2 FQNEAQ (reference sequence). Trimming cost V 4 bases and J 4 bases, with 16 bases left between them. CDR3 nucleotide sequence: TGTGCCAGCAGCTCCCCCGGACATGGGAGAGAGACCCAGTACTTC. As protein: CASSSPGHGRETQYF.

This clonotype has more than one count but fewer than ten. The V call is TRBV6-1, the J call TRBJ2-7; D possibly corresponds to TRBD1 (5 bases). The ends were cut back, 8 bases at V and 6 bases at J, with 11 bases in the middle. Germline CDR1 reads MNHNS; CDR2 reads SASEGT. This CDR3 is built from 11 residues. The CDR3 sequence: CASAGPREQYF. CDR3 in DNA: TGTGCCAGCGCAGGGCCCCGCGAGCAGTACTTC.

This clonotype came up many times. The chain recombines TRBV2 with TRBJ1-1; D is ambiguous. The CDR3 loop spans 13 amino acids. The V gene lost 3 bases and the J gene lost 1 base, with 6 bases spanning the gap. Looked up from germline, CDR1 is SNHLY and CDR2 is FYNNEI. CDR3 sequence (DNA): TGTGCCAGCAGTGACTTACAGAACACTGAAGCTTTCTTT. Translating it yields CASSDLQNTEAFF.

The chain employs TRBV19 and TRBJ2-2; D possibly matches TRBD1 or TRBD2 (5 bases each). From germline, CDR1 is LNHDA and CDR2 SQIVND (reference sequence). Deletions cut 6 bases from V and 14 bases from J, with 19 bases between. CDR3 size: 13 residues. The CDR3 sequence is CASSRGRASGLFF. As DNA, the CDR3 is TGTGCCAGTAGCCGGGGACGGGCGTCGGGACTGTTTTTT.

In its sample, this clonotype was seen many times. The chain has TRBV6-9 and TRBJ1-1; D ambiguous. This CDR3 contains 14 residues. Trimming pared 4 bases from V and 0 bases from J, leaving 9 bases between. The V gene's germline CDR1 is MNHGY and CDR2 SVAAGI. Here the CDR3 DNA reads TGTGCCAGCAGTTTTTCTGAGATGAACACTGAAGCTTTCTTT. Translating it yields CASSFSEMNTEAFF.

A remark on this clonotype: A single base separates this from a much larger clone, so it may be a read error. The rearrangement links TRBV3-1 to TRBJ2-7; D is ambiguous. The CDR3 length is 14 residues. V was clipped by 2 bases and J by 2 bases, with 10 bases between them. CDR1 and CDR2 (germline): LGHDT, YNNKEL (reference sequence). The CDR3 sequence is CASSQRSLPYEQYF. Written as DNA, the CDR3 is TGTGCCAGCAGCCAACGATCGCTCCCCTACGAGCAGTACTTC.

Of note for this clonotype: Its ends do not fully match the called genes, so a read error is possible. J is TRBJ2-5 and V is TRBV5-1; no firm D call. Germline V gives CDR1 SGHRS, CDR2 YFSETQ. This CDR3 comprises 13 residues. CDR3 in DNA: TGCGCCAGCGGCTTAGAGCCAGCGGAGACCCAGTACTTC. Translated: CASGLEPAETQYF.

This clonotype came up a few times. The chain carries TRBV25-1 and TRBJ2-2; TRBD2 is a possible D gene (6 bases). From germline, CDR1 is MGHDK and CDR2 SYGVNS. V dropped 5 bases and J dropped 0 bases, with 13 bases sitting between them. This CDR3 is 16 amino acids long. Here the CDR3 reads CASSTLGLTNTGELFF. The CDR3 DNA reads TGTGCCAGCAGTACACTGGGACTGACGAACACCGGGGAGCTGTTTTTT.

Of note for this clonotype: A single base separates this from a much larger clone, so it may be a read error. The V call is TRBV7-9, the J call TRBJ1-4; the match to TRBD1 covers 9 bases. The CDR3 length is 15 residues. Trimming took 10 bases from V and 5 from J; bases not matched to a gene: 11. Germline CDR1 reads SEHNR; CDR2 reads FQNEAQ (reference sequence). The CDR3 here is CAIREDGQGNEKLFF. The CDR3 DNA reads TGTGCCATCAGGGAGGACGGACAGGGGAATGAAAAACTGTTTTTT.

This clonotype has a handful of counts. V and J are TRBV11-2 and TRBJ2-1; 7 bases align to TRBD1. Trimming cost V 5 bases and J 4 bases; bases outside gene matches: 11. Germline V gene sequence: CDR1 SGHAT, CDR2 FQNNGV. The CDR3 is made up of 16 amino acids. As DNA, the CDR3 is TGTGCCAGCAGCCCCCGCCCCGGGACAGCATACAATGAGCAGTTCTTC. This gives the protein CASSPRPGTAYNEQFF.

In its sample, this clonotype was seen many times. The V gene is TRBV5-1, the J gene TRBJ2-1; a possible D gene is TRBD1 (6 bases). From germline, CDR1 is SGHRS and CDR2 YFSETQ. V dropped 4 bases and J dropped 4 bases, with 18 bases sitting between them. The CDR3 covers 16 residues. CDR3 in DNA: TGCGCCAGCAGCCCCCAAACAGGGCGCCTTTACAATGAGCAGTTCTTC. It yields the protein CASSPQTGRLYNEQFF.

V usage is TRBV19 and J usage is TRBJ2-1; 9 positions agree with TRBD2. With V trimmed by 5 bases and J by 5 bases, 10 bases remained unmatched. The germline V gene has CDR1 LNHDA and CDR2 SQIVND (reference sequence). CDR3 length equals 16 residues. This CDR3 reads CASSPRGGLANNEQFF. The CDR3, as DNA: TGTGCCAGTAGTCCCCGCGGAGGACTAGCGAACAATGAGCAGTTCTTC.